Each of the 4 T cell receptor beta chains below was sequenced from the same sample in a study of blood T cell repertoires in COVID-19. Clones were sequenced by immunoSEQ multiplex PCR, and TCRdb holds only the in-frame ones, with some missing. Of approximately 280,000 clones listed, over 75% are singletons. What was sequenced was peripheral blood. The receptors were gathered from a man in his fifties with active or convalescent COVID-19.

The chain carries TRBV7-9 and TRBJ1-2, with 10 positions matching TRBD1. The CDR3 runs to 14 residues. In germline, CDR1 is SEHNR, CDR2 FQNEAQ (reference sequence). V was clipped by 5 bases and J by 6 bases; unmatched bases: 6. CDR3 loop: CASSLPGQGHGYTF. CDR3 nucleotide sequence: TGTGCCAGCAGCCTCCCGGGACAGGGGCATGGCTACACCTTC.

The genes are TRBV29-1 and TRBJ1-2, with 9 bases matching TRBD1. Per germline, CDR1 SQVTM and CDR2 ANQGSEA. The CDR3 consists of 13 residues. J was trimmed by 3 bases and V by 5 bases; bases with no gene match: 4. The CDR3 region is CSVQDRGDYGYTF. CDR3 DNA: TGCAGCGTTCAGGACAGGGGTGACTATGGCTACACCTTC.

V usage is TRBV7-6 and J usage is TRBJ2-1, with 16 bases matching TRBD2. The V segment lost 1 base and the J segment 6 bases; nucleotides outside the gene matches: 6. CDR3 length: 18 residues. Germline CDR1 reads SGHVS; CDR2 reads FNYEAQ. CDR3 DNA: TGTGCCAGCAGCTTAGAGGGACTAGCGGGAGGGCCATCCAATGAGCAGTTCTTC. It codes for CASSLEGLAGGPSNEQFF.

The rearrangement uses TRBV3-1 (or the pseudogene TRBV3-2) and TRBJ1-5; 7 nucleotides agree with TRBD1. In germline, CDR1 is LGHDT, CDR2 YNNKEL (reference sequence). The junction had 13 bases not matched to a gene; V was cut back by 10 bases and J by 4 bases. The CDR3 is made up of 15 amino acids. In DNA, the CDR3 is TGTGCCACCCCAAAGTCCGCAGGGGGAAATCAGCCCCAGCATTTT. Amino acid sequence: CATPKSAGGNQPQHF.